The 22 T cell receptor beta chains below all came from one sample that was sequenced in a study of CD8+CD57+ T cells in acquired aplastic anemia. Profiling that covered TCR beta VDJ and CDR3 relied on genomic DNA as its template. TCRdb called the reads again in MiXCR, with one record for every CDR3 protein. The table has some 47,000 distinct CDR3 sequences, around 70% seen once. Specimen: sorted CD4+, CD8+, or CD8+CD57+ T cells (not recorded which) from PBMCs. The receptors were sampled from a human donor in good health, serving as a control.

About this clonotype itself: The DNA is left out, because the CDR3 cannot be placed on it with certainty; the CDR3 is given as TCRdb lists it. V is TRBV7-9 and J is TRBJ2-2. CDR1 and CDR2 (germline): SEHNR, FQNEAQ (reference sequence). From its first to its last residue, the CDR3 has 15 amino acids. This CDR3 reads CASSTSMGSTGELFF.

This clonotype is deemed large (0.1 to 1%). The chain has TRBV15 and TRBJ2-6; D gene uncertain. Between the trimmed V and J ends, which lost 0 bases and 2 bases, there was a span of 5 bases. This CDR3 has 15 residues. Germline assignment: CDR1 LNHNV and CDR2 YYDKDF (reference sequence). CDR3 sequence reads: CATSRDQTGANVLTF. DNA of the CDR3: TGTGCCACCAGCAGAGATCAAACTGGGGCCAACGTCCTGACTTTC. The variable domain in full, completed from reference TRBV15 and TRBJ2-6, reads DAMVIQNPRYQVTQFGKPVTLSCSQTLNHNVMYWYQQKSSQAPKLLFHYYDKDFNNEADTPDNFQSRRPNTSFCFLDIRSPGLGDTAMYLCATSRDQTGANVLTFGAGSRLTVL.

The chain has TRBV6-1 and TRBJ1-2; D uncertain. Germline V gene data show CDR1 as MNHNS and CDR2 as SASEGT. V lost 6 bases to trimming and J lost 4 bases, with 21 bases between them. The CDR3 loop spans 16 amino acids. CDR3 nucleotide sequence: TGTGCCAGCAGCCCTAGTCCGGAGCCGACCTTCTATGGCTACACCTTC. Protein sequence: CASSPSPEPTFYGYTF.

This clonotype was found many times. V and J are TRBV6-5 and TRBJ2-7; D possibly corresponds to TRBD2 (5 bases). The CDR3 loop spans 12 amino acids. Per germline, CDR1 MNHEY and CDR2 SVGAGI. Trimming cost V 8 bases and J 2 bases, with 10 bases left between them. In DNA, the CDR3 is TGTGCCAGCGGTACCGGGACCTACGAGCAGTACTTC. Protein: CASGTGTYEQYF.

The rearrangement joins TRBV29-1 to TRBJ2-5, with D possibly being TRBD1 or TRBD2 (5 bases each). Trimming removed 3 bases at V and 5 bases at J, with 16 bases between. This CDR3 is built from 14 residues. The germline CDR1 and CDR2 sequences are SQVTM and ANQGSEA. The CDR3: CSVDWQGSGETQYF. In DNA, the CDR3 is TGCAGCGTTGATTGGCAGGGCTCGGGGGAGACCCAGTACTTC.

This chain uses TRBV7-2 with TRBJ1-2; unclear D gene. This CDR3 region has 13 residues. Trimming took 5 bases from V and 9 from J, leaving 16 bases between them. CDR1 and CDR2 (germline): SGHTA, FQGNSA. This chain's CDR3 is CASSPELTGSYTF. The CDR3 bases are TGTGCCAGCAGCCCCGAACTGACGGGAAGCTACACCTTC.

The V gene is TRBV10-3, the J gene TRBJ2-7; D gene unclear. Germline assignment: CDR1 ENHRY and CDR2 SYGVKD. This CDR3 is 16 amino acids long. V shed 0 bases and J shed 0 bases, with 12 bases lying between them. CDR3 DNA sequence: TGTGCCATCAGTGAGTCGATCTCGAGGAGCTCCTACGAGCAGTACTTC. This gives the protein CAISESISRSSYEQYF.

The chain has TRBV20-1 and TRBJ1-2; the match to TRBD1 covers 9 bases. Trimming took 0 bases from V and 6 from J; bases not matched to a gene: 5. This CDR3 region has 14 residues. Germline-derived CDR1 and CDR2 are DFQATT and SNEGSKA (reference sequence). Here the CDR3 DNA reads TGCAGTGCTAGAGACCCGGGACAGGGCAATGGCTACACCTTC. Protein: CSARDPGQGNGYTF.

Details on this clonotype: One junction end disagrees with the germline gene, perhaps due to a read error. The chain is built from TRBV5-8 and TRBJ2-7; maybe TRBD2 (7 bases). The CDR3 is 12 residues long. Germline loops: CDR1 SGHTS, CDR2 YDEGEE. CDR3 DNA sequence: TGTGCCAGCAGCTTGGGGGGGGGCGAGCAGCACTTC. It codes for CASSLGGGEQHF.

CDR3 loop: CASSLGWTGGETQYF. DNA for the CDR3: TGCGCCAGCAGCTTGGGGTGGACAGGGGGCGAGACCCAGTACTTC. This chain links TRBV5-1 with TRBJ2-5; the match to TRBD1 covers 11 bases. The germline V gene has CDR1 SGHRS and CDR2 YFSETQ. CDR3 length: 15 residues. After removal of 0 bases from V and 5 bases from J, the junction contained 3 bases not matched to a gene.

This chain links TRBV25-1 with TRBJ1-2, with D tentatively TRBD1 (6 bases). The germline gives CDR1 MGHDK, CDR2 SYGVNS. The CDR3 has 14 amino acids. Deletions cut 2 bases from V and 5 bases from J, with 12 bases between. CDR3 in DNA: TGTGCCAGCAGTGAACAGGGGCCGAGGTATGGCTACACCTTC. As protein: CASSEQGPRYGYTF.

The V gene is TRBV10-2, the J gene TRBJ1-6; 7 nucleotides align to TRBD1. J lost 8 bases, V lost 0 bases, and 4 bases had no gene match. The germline CDR1 and CDR2 sequences are WSHSY and SAAADI. This CDR3 has 15 amino acids. The DNA for the CDR3 is TGCGCCAGCAGTGAGTCGAGGGACAGATATTCACCCCTCCACTTT. This sequence encodes CASSESRDRYSPLHF.

The rearrangement uses TRBV24-1 and TRBJ1-5, with D unresolved. The germline gives CDR1 KGHDR, CDR2 SFDVKD. The V and J ends lost 5 bases and 3 bases respectively, with 7 bases between them. The CDR3 is made up of 13 amino acids. CDR3: CATSGANNQPQHF. In DNA form, the CDR3 reads TGTGCCACCAGTGGGGCCAACAATCAGCCCCAGCATTTT.

There are many counts of this clonotype. This chain uses TRBV6-1 with TRBJ2-1; D is possibly TRBD2 (6 bases). This CDR3 region has 15 residues. From germline, CDR1 is MNHNS and CDR2 SASEGT. The V end was cut by 2 bases, the J end by 6 bases, with 14 bases between. CDR3 region: CASSEFAGSTNEQFF. For the CDR3, the DNA is TGTGCCAGCAGTGAATTCGCGGGGTCGACCAATGAGCAGTTCTTC.

The rearrangement uses TRBV24-1 and TRBJ1-2; D not resolved. Germline V gene sequence: CDR1 KGHDR, CDR2 SFDVKD. This CDR3 is 11 amino acids long. V was pared by 7 bases and J by 10 bases, with 12 bases between. CDR3 sequence (DNA): TGTGCCACCAGCCGTGACGGATTCTACACCTTC. It is translated as CATSRDGFYTF.

The V call is TRBV7-2, the J call TRBJ2-5, with D hard to call. Germline loops: CDR1 SGHTA, CDR2 FQGNSA. V gave up 2 bases and J gave up 5 bases, with 6 bases separating them. The CDR3 spans 12 residues. CDR3 region: CASSLNFETQYF. The CDR3 DNA is TGTGCCAGCAGCTTAAATTTTGAGACCCAGTACTTC.

By share of the sample, this clonotype is medium-sized. The CDR3 nucleotides read TGTGCCAGTAGTATATTAGAGGGGTACCGGTTCTTC. Translated: CASSILEGYRFF. The V and J genes are TRBV19 and TRBJ2-1; possibly TRBD1 or TRBD2 for D (5 bases each). The CDR3 is 12 residues long. The germline V gene has CDR1 LNHDA and CDR2 SQIVND (reference sequence). Trimming removed 2 bases at V and 15 bases at J, with 14 bases between.

The chain links TRBV19 to TRBJ1-2; D is unclear. Germline CDR1 LNHDA, CDR2 SQIVND (reference sequence). This CDR3 is 13 amino acids long. Trimming shortened V by 7 bases and J by 3 bases, and 12 bases separated the two germline ends. The chain's CDR3 is CASNGNDDYGYTF. The CDR3 DNA sequence: TGTGCCAGTAATGGAAACGATGACTATGGCTACACCTTC.

V usage is TRBV2 and J usage is TRBJ2-1; TRBD1 matches at 11 bases. Germline CDR1 reads SNHLY; CDR2 reads FYNNEI. Trimming removed 6 bases from V and 5 bases from J; junction bases left unmatched: 6. This CDR3 is built from 15 residues. The DNA of the CDR3 is TGTGCCAGCAGGGCGGACAGGGGGCGCGACAATGAGCAGTTCTTC. It specifies CASRADRGRDNEQFF.

This rearrangement joins TRBV7-9 to TRBJ2-7, with 7 bases matching TRBD2. Germline loops: CDR1 SEHNR, CDR2 FQNEAQ (reference sequence). The CDR3 has 12 amino acids. V shed 7 bases, J shed 4 bases, and the junction held 4 bases outside the gene matches. This CDR3 reads CASKRGVYEQYF. The CDR3 nucleotides are TGTGCCAGCAAACGGGGGGTGTACGAGCAGTACTTC.

There are many counts of this clonotype. The V and J genes are TRBV5-6 and TRBJ1-1; D unclear. With 0 bases removed from V and 0 bases from J, the gap between germline ends came to 6 bases. The CDR3 totals 14 residues. CDR1 and CDR2 from the germline V gene are SGHDT and YYEEEE. The CDR3 protein is CASSLVGLNTEAFF. The CDR3 DNA reads TGTGCCAGCAGCTTGGTAGGGCTGAACACTGAAGCTTTCTTT.

The rearrangement joins TRBV19 to TRBJ1-5; 7 bases are a match to TRBD1. Looked up from germline, CDR1 is LNHDA and CDR2 is SQIVND (reference sequence). With V trimmed by 6 bases and J by 12 bases, 11 bases remained unmatched. The CDR3 has 13 amino acids. For the CDR3, the DNA is TGTGCCAGTAGCTCGGACAGGTTGTGGTTCCAGCATTTT. As protein: CASSSDRLWFQHF.